The rows below give T cell receptor beta chains drawn from one sample of a study of CD8 T cells in ankylosing spondylitis. In TCRdb, the 5' RACE reads were re-called with MiXCR into one record per CDR3 protein. This repertoire shows more than 400,000 distinct CDR3 sequences, roughly 5.2% found once; its top ten account for approximately 3.5%. Sequences were obtained from blood, either unsorted or a sorted T cell fraction (not recorded which). These TCRs come from a male donor with ankylosing spondylitis. CDR3s include the opening cysteine and the closing phenylalanine or tryptophan. The D gene is left open where the match is weak. Sizes are listed as how often the clone was seen (once, few, many) or a class if it is expanded.

length	D	V	J	size	CDR3	DNA
13	NA	TRBV6-5	TRBJ1-1	many	CASSYRGDTEAFF	TGTGCCAGCAGTTACAGGGGGGACACTGAAGCTTTCTTT
14	NA	TRBV5-6	TRBJ1-5	many	CASSLEGTHQPQHF	TGTGCCAGCAGCTTGGAGGGAACCCATCAGCCCCAGCATTTT
15	NA	TRBV9	TRBJ1-1	many	CASSVGAGDYTEAFF	TGTGCCAGCAGCGTAGGGGCAGGAGATTACACTGAAGCTTTCTTT
14	TRBD1	TRBV12-3/TRBV12-4	TRBJ1-2	many	CASRGTGRDHGYTF	TGTGCCAGCAGGGGGACAGGGAGGGACCATGGCTACACCTTC
15	NA	TRBV6-5	TRBJ1-1	many	CASSYSGRIDTEAFF	TGTGCCAGCAGTTATTCGGGCAGGATCGACACTGAAGCTTTCTTT
17	NA	TRBV4-3	TRBJ2-6	many	CASSTSAVSSGANVLTF	TGCGCCAGCAGCACCTCCGCGGTTTCCTCTGGGGCCAACGTCCTGACTTTC
15	NA	TRBV6-2/TRBV6-3	TRBJ2-7	many	CASRSLGLSSYEQYF	TGTGCCAGTCGGAGTTTGGGACTCAGCTCCTACGAGCAGTACTTC
16	TRBD2	TRBV7-2	TRBJ2-1	few	CASTPSGLAGDGEQFF	TGTGCCAGCACCCCCTCGGGCCTAGCGGGAGATGGAGAGCAGTTCTTC
15	TRBD2	TRBV11-2	TRBJ2-5	few	CASSSGAGVRETQYF	TGTGCCAGCAGTAGCGGGGCAGGCGTACGGGAGACCCAGTACTTC
14	NA	TRBV5-1	TRBJ2-1	many	CASSLSVTYNEQFF	TGCGCCAGCAGCCTCAGCGTGACTTACAATGAGCAGTTCTTC
15	NA	TRBV6-1	TRBJ1-6	many	CASSPGPVDNSPLHF	TGTGCCAGCAGCCCCGGACCAGTTGATAATTCACCCCTCCACTTT